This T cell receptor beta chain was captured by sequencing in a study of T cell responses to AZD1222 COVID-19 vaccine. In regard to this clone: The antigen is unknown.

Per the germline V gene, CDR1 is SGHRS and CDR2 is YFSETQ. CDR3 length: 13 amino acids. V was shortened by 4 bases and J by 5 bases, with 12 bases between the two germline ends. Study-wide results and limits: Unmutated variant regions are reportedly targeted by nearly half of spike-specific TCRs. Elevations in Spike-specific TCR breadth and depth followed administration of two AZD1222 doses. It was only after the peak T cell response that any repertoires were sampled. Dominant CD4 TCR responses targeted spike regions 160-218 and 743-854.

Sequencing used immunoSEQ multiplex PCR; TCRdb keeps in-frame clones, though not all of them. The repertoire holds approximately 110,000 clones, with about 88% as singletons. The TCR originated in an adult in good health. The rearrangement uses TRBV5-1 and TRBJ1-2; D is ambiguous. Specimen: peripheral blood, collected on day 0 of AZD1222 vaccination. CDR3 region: CASSPEDGYGYTF. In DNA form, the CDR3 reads TGCGCCAGCAGCCCCGAGGACGGGTATGGCTACACCTTC.